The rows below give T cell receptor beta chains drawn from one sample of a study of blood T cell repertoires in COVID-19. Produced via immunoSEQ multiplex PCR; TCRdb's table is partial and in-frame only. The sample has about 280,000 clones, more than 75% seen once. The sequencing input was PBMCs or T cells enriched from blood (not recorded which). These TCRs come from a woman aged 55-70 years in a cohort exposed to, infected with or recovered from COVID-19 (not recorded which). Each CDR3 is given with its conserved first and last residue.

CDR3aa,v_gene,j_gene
CASSLRTSGSGEQFF,TRBV19,TRBJ2-1
CASSASGLPYNEQFF,TRBV9,TRBJ2-1
CASSSEPPSGSRNEQFF,TRBV5-5,TRBJ2-1
CASSPPLGTYYNEQFF,TRBV14,TRBJ2-1
CASSSVLSYNEQFF,TRBV6-5,TRBJ2-1
CASRLTLRSGINEQFF,TRBV7-9,TRBJ2-1
CASSPTGVSQPQHF,TRBV7-9,TRBJ1-5
CASSRGTANSPLHF,TRBV7-3,TRBJ1-6
CASSPQDMLNTEAFF,TRBV27,TRBJ1-1
CASSRKPTDQPQHF,TRBV3-1/TRBV3-2,TRBJ1-5
CASSPPGDTQYF,TRBV5-1,TRBJ2-3
CASSQTLSGSYEQYF,TRBV4-2,TRBJ2-7
CASSPSYNSPLHF,TRBV19,TRBJ1-6
CASSAPGQGAGEQYF,TRBV9,TRBJ2-7
CASSLEVEETQYF,TRBV7-9,TRBJ2-5
CASSGRLVGHYEQYF,TRBV2,TRBJ2-7
CASSRTGSYNEQFF,TRBV14,TRBJ2-1
CASSPTGPSSGNTIYF,TRBV18,TRBJ1-3
CASRLTDTEAFF,TRBV5-1,TRBJ1-1
CASSLIGTRFAGELFF,TRBV7-9,TRBJ2-2
CASRYGQGTSPLHF,TRBV3-1/TRBV3-2,TRBJ1-6
CASSSNTGILNSPLHF,TRBV27,TRBJ1-6
CASSPGQGGSETQYF,TRBV18,TRBJ2-5
CASNRLITNTGELFF,TRBV9,TRBJ2-2
CASSRDRGETQYF,TRBV5-1,TRBJ2-5
CASKPQTGGAGNTIYF,TRBV5-1,TRBJ1-3
CASSLDRAGTYNEQFF,TRBV11-2,TRBJ2-1
CSVRLGGGPWNEQFF,TRBV29-1,TRBJ2-1
CASSFGSAYTF,TRBV7-9,TRBJ1-2
CASSQSGRWLNEQFF,TRBV7-3,TRBJ2-1
CASSQRDSVSGNTIYF,TRBV3-1/TRBV3-2,TRBJ1-3
CASSVVGGTGELFF,TRBV9,TRBJ2-2
CASSPVPGQGKGVPGNQPQHF,TRBV4-2,TRBJ1-5